A single sample gave rise to the 31 T cell receptor beta chains below, sequenced in a study of identical twins. TCRdb ran MiXCR on the 5' RACE reads and lists one entry per CDR3 protein. The data hold about 920,000 distinct CDR3 sequences, with 9% to 15% observed a single time. These same data were also listed under a study on yellow fever vaccine responses in identical twins.

The sequenced sample was PBMCs. The source of these receptors is a woman under 30 in good health.

This clonotype occurred a few times. V usage is TRBV20-1 and J usage is TRBJ2-5; tentatively, D is TRBD2 (5 bases). The CDR3 runs 13 residues. Germline CDR1 DFQATT, CDR2 SNEGSKA (reference sequence). Between the trimmed V and J ends, which lost 1 base and 5 bases, there was a span of 11 bases. The CDR3 loop reads CSARVGSVETQYF. CDR3 nucleotides: TGCAGTGCTAGAGTGGGTAGCGTTGAGACCCAGTACTTC.

This clonotype was observed many times. The chain combines TRBV3-1 with TRBJ2-1, with 9 bases lining up with TRBD2. This CDR3 contains 18 residues. CDR1 and CDR2 from the germline V gene are LGHDT and YNNKEL (reference sequence). V trimming: 4 bases; J trimming: 3 bases; junction bases outside the gene matches: 13. CDR3 coding DNA: TGTGCCAGCAGCCCGAACCCCACAGGGACTAGCTTCTACAATGAGCAGTTCTTC. Translation: CASSPNPTGTSFYNEQFF.

The genes are TRBV5-6 and TRBJ2-1, with D maybe TRBD1 (5 bases). V shed 4 bases and J shed 0 bases, with 11 bases lying between them. Looked up from germline, CDR1 is SGHDT and CDR2 is YYEEEE. CDR3 size: 15 residues. The CDR3 DNA reads as TGTGCCAGCAGCCGCAGGGCCATCTCCTACAATGAGCAGTTCTTC. Protein: CASSRRAISYNEQFF.

This clonotype was counted only a few times. V and J are TRBV20-1 and TRBJ2-5; D is undetermined. This CDR3 comprises 11 residues. Germline CDR1 reads DFQATT; CDR2 reads SNEGSKA (reference sequence). With 5 bases removed from V and 5 bases from J, the gap between germline ends came to 9 bases. As DNA, the CDR3 is TGCAGTGCTCCCCCTCGGGAGACCCAGTACTTC. Translation gives CSAPPRETQYF.

This clonotype was seen at least ten times. The chain combines TRBV25-1 with TRBJ2-7; D is ambiguous. The CDR3 has 11 amino acids. Trimming removed 0 bases at V and 6 bases at J, with 3 bases between. Germline values: CDR1 MGHDK, CDR2 SYGVNS. This CDR3 reads CASSEYSEQYF. CDR3 nucleotide sequence: TGTGCCAGCAGTGAATATAGCGAGCAGTACTTC.

CDR3 DNA: TGTGCCAGCAGTCAAGGTCTAGCGGGACCCGCTTGGACAGATACGCAGTATTTT. This encodes CASSQGLAGPAWTDTQYF. This rearrangement joins TRBV27 to TRBJ2-3, with TRBD2 matching over 9 bases. Trimming cost V 5 bases and J 3 bases; bases outside gene matches: 15. CDR1 is MNHEY and CDR2 is SMNVEV in the germline V gene (reference sequence). There are 18 residues in the CDR3.

J is TRBJ1-1 and V is TRBV6-1, with 9 bases fitting TRBD1. Germline CDR1 MNHNS, CDR2 SASEGT. The V and J ends lost 6 bases and 0 bases, in that order; junction bases with no gene match: 11. CDR3 length: 17 amino acids. CDR3 in DNA: TGTGCCAGCAGACCAACCCCCGGGACAGGGATGAACACTGAAGCTTTCTTT. It yields the protein CASRPTPGTGMNTEAFF.

The chain has TRBV5-1 and TRBJ1-1; no reliable D call. The CDR3 has 14 residues. Germline lookup yields CDR1 SGHRS and CDR2 YFSETQ. V lost 0 bases and J 1 base, leaving 7 bases between the germline ends. The CDR3, as DNA: TGCGCCAGCAGCTTGGGCGACACGAACACTGAAGCTTTCTTT. It codes for CASSLGDTNTEAFF.

The chain has TRBV4-1 and TRBJ2-5; TRBD2 is a possible D gene (5 bases). V was pared by 1 base and J by 5 bases, with 8 bases between. The CDR3 extends over 13 amino acids. Germline V gene data show CDR1 as MGHRA and CDR2 as YSYEKL. CDR3 sequence (DNA): TGCGCCAGCAGCCAAGGGGAGATGGAGACCCAGTACTTC. Its translation is CASSQGEMETQYF.

The genes are TRBV20-1 and TRBJ1-6; D is undetermined. The CDR3 contains 14 residues. CDR1 and CDR2 from the germline V gene are DFQATT and SNEGSKA (reference sequence). The ends were cut back, 3 bases at V and 8 bases at J, with 14 bases in the middle. The chain's CDR3 is CSARATESYSPLHF. The CDR3 coding sequence is TGCAGTGCTAGGGCGACTGAATCTTATTCACCCCTCCACTTT.

This clonotype showed up just a few times. The chain uses TRBV4-1 and TRBJ1-1; D gene ambiguous. Trimming pared 0 bases from V and 6 bases from J, leaving 8 bases between. Germline values: CDR1 MGHRA, CDR2 YSYEKL. The CDR3 contains 13 residues. CDR3 coding DNA: TGCGCCAGCAGCCAAGATTTTCTGGCTGAAGCTTTCTTT. This codes for CASSQDFLAEAFF.

Many counts were recorded for this clonotype. The chain joins TRBV6-5 to TRBJ2-2; D is unresolved. CDR3 length: 11 amino acids. The V gene's germline CDR1 is MNHEY and CDR2 SVGAGI. V was trimmed by 6 bases and J by 7 bases, leaving 6 bases between them. The chain's CDR3 is CASRGVGELFF. CDR3 in DNA: TGTGCCAGCAGAGGTGTCGGGGAGCTGTTTTTT.

The chain is built from TRBV20-1 and TRBJ1-5; no reliable D call. Germline V gene data show CDR1 as DFQATT and CDR2 as SNEGSKA (reference sequence). V was clipped by 6 bases and J by 11 bases, with 20 bases between them. This CDR3 has 13 amino acids. The CDR3 coding sequence is TGCAGTGCGCCGGACGACGGATTGGGCACCCAGCATTTT. Its protein is CSAPDDGLGTQHF.

This clonotype was detected a few times. The chain employs TRBV14 and TRBJ1-2, with 10 bases lining up with TRBD1. V shed 0 bases and J 8 bases; nucleotides not matched to a gene: 12. This CDR3 comprises 17 residues. CDR1 and CDR2 from the germline V gene are SGHDN and FVKESK. The CDR3 bases are TGTGCCAGCAGCCAAGATTATTTAGGGACAGGGGTCAGCGGCTACACCTTC. This gives the protein CASSQDYLGTGVSGYTF.

The chain carries TRBV28 and TRBJ2-7; 11 bases are a match to TRBD1. Germline V gene sequence: CDR1 MDHEN, CDR2 SYDVKM. The CDR3 sequence is 16 residues long. The V segment lost 3 bases and the J segment 5 bases; nucleotides outside the gene matches: 9. DNA for the CDR3: TGTGCCAGCAGTTTGTGGACAGGGGGCGGAATCCACGAGCAGTACTTC. It is translated as CASSLWTGGGIHEQYF. Full variable domain (missing parts from reference TRBV28 and TRBJ2-7): DVKVTQSSRYLVKRTGEKVFLECVQDMDHENMFWYRQDPGLGLRLIYFSYDVKMKEKGDIPEGYSVSREKKERFSLILESASTNQTSMYLCASSLWTGGGIHEQYFGPGTRLTVT.

This clonotype was counted only a few times. The chain employs TRBV6-2 or TRBV6-3 and TRBJ2-5, with D possibly being TRBD2 (6 bases). Trimming removed 7 bases at V and 5 bases at J, with 20 bases between. Per the germline V gene, CDR1 is MNHEY and CDR2 is SVGEGT. The CDR3 is 15 residues long. CDR3 in amino acids: CASTPRAAGWETQYF. CDR3 bases: TGTGCCAGCACCCCCAGGGCCGCGGGGTGGGAGACCCAGTACTTC.

V is TRBV20-1 and J is TRBJ2-3; 13 nucleotides agree with TRBD2. This CDR3 region has 19 residues. J was trimmed by 6 bases and V by 2 bases; bases with no gene match: 17. Germline V CDR1 and CDR2: DFQATT, SNEGSKA (reference sequence). CDR3 bases: TGCAGTGCTAGATACCTAAGTATCGGACTAGCGGGGGCTAGGGATACGCAGTATTTT. Encoded protein: CSARYLSIGLAGARDTQYF.

This clonotype was counted ten times or more. The rearrangement joins TRBV7-2 to TRBJ2-5, with D uncertain. The CDR3 is 13 amino acids. Per the germline V gene, CDR1 is SGHTA and CDR2 is FQGNSA. Trimming cost V 5 bases and J 0 bases, with 7 bases left between them. The CDR3 region is CASSTRYQETQYF. The CDR3 coding sequence is TGTGCCAGCAGCACGAGGTACCAAGAGACCCAGTACTTC.

The J gene is TRBJ2-3, the V gene TRBV20-1; TRBD2 is a possible D gene (7 bases). The length of the CDR3 is 17 residues. Germline values: CDR1 DFQATT, CDR2 SNEGSKA (reference sequence). The V gene lost 5 bases and the J gene lost 0 bases, with 21 bases spanning the gap. The CDR3 DNA is TGCAGTGCTGCCTGGGGCGGGGGCCCCCGGAGCACAGATACGCAGTATTTT. Residues: CSAAWGGGPRSTDTQYF.

This clonotype was counted between two and nine times. This chain links TRBV29-1 with TRBJ2-1; D remains ambiguous. The CDR3 length is 14 residues. V was pared by 2 bases and J by 5 bases, with 13 bases between. Per the germline V gene, CDR1 is SQVTM and CDR2 is ANQGSEA. The CDR3 DNA reads TGCAGCGTTGAACTTGGGCGGATGAACAATGAGCAGTTCTTC. Amino acids: CSVELGRMNNEQFF.

The chain joins TRBV29-1 to TRBJ2-7, with D possibly being TRBD2 (6 bases). Trimming stripped 4 bases from V and 2 bases from J, with 12 bases between. Looked up from germline, CDR1 is SQVTM and CDR2 is ANQGSEA. The CDR3 extends over 13 amino acids. For the CDR3, the DNA is TGCAGCGTTGGGACCCGACTAGCCTACGAGCAGTACTTC. This gives the protein CSVGTRLAYEQYF.

This clonotype was detected a few times. The chain uses TRBV4-1 and TRBJ2-1; TRBD2 agrees at 9 bases. V lost 6 bases and J lost 6; bases outside the gene matches: 6. CDR3 size: 14 residues. The germline CDR1 and CDR2 sequences are MGHRA and YSYEKL. The CDR3 is CASRRLAGTNEQFF. The CDR3 DNA sequence: TGCGCCAGCAGGCGGCTAGCGGGGACCAATGAGCAGTTCTTC.

This clonotype was picked up a small number of times. The gene calls are TRBV2 and TRBJ1-4, with TRBD1 matching over 8 bases. Per the germline V gene, CDR1 is SNHLY and CDR2 is FYNNEI. J gave up 4 bases and V 3 bases, and 1 base lay outside the gene matches. The CDR3 covers 14 residues. This CDR3 reads CASSDRGRNEKLFF. The CDR3 DNA sequence: TGTGCCAGCAGTGACAGGGGGCGTAATGAAAAACTGTTTTTT. The variable domain in full, completed from reference TRBV2 and TRBJ1-4, reads EPEVTQTPSHQVTQMGQEVILRCVPISNHLYFYWYRQILGQKVEFLVSFYNNEISEKSEIFDDQFSVERPDGSNFTLKIRSTKLEDSAMYFCASSDRGRNEKLFFGSGTQLSVL.

The gene calls are TRBV6-2 or TRBV6-3 and TRBJ2-6; D call uncertain. The V gene lost 9 bases and the J gene lost 2 bases, with 14 bases spanning the gap. There are 15 residues in the CDR3. Germline V gene sequence: CDR1 MNHEY, CDR2 SVGEGT. CDR3 DNA sequence: TGTGCCAGTGGTTCTCAAGGGACTGGGGCCAACGTCCTGACTTTC. It specifies CASGSQGTGANVLTF.

This clonotype was counted many times. The rearrangement uses TRBV5-1 and TRBJ1-5, with D unclear. Trimming removed 0 bases from V and 3 bases from J, with 7 bases in between. The CDR3 loop spans 14 amino acids. Germline-derived CDR1 and CDR2 are SGHRS and YFSETQ. The CDR3 reads CASSLGQNNQPQHF. CDR3 DNA: TGCGCCAGCAGCTTGGGGCAGAACAATCAGCCCCAGCATTTT.

The genes are TRBV11-3 and TRBJ2-7, with D tentatively TRBD1 or TRBD2 (5 bases each). V gave up 1 base and J gave up 7 bases, with 20 bases separating them. The germline CDR1 and CDR2 sequences are SGHNT and YENEEA. The CDR3 loop spans 16 amino acids. For the CDR3, the DNA is TGTGCCAGCAGCTTAGGGGACGGAATCGGAGCGGAGGAGCAGTACTTC. It is translated as CASSLGDGIGAEEQYF. The full variable domain, completed using reference TRBV11-3 and TRBJ2-7, is EAGVVQSPRYKIIEKKQPVAFWCNPISGHNTLYWYLQNLGQGPELLIRYENEEAVDDSQLPKDRFSAERLKGVDSTLKIQPAELGDSAVYLCASSLGDGIGAEEQYFGPGTRLTVT.

CDR3 loop: CASKRTSGEQYF. CDR3 DNA sequence: TGTGCCAGCAAAAGGACCTCGGGCGAGCAGTACTTC. This chain connects TRBV12-3 or TRBV12-4 to TRBJ2-7; no definite D call. This CDR3 has 12 residues. V lost 7 bases and J lost 6, with 13 bases in between.

This clonotype was seen repeatedly, ten times or more. The gene calls are TRBV4-1 and TRBJ1-4; D gene ambiguous. The CDR3 length is 13 residues. Germline V lookup: CDR1 MGHRA, CDR2 YSYEKL. Trimming shortened V by 4 bases and J by 8 bases, and 11 bases separated the two germline ends. The CDR3 here is CASSRAEEEKLFF. The CDR3 nucleotides are TGCGCCAGCAGCCGGGCAGAGGAAGAAAAACTGTTTTTT.

This clonotype was seen a handful of times. J is TRBJ2-1 and V is TRBV20-1, with 14 bases that match TRBD2. V lost 6 bases and J lost 7; bases outside the gene matches: 8. This CDR3 is 15 amino acids long. Germline V gene data show CDR1 as DFQATT and CDR2 as SNEGSKA (reference sequence). CDR3 amino acids: CSAFVGTSGSNEQFF. The CDR3 DNA sequence: TGCAGTGCGTTCGTTGGGACTAGCGGGAGTAATGAGCAGTTCTTC.

This clonotype occurred many times. This rearrangement joins TRBV10-3 to TRBJ2-1, with TRBD2 matching over 8 bases. The J segment lost 2 bases and the V segment lost 3 bases, leaving 6 bases of the junction unmatched. Germline V gene data show CDR1 as ENHRY and CDR2 as SYGVKD. The CDR3 is 16 residues long. CDR3 nucleotides: TGTGCCATCAGTGACCAAGCGGGAGTGACCTACAATGAGCAGTTCTTC. Translated: CAISDQAGVTYNEQFF.

V and J are TRBV7-2 and TRBJ2-7; 11 nucleotides agree with TRBD1. V trimming: 5 bases; J trimming: 2 bases; junction bases outside the gene matches: 5. CDR1 SGHTA and CDR2 FQGNSA come from the germline V gene. CDR3 size: 15 residues. This CDR3 is CASSLPGQGAYEQYV. In DNA form, the CDR3 reads TGTGCCAGCAGCCTACCGGGACAGGGGGCCTACGAGCAGTACGTC.